The 11 T cell receptor beta chains reported below all come from one sample, sequenced in a study of human T cells and chemical hapten exposure. Documented time point: patch test 2, 6 weeks after DPC sensitization. Treatment meaning: therapeutic diphenylcyclopropenone sensitization with weekly scalp DPC. TCRdb fed the RACE reads into MiXCR, producing one record per CDR3 protein. The sample has around 99,000 distinct CDR3 sequences; roughly a tenth are singletons. Sample: whole blood, taken in connection with sensitization to the hapten diphenylcyclopropenone (DPC). These receptors were taken from a woman in her thirties or forties with alopecia areata. Some clones in this sample may be carry-over from other donors' samples.

This clonotype occurred a few times. V usage is TRBV4-3 and J usage is TRBJ1-2; D remains unclear. CDR3 length: 13 residues. V was cut by 3 bases and J by 8 bases, with 13 bases left in between. Per germline, CDR1 LGHNA and CDR2 YSLEER. CDR3 in amino acids: CASSQALRTGYTF. CDR3 sequence (DNA): TGCGCCAGCAGCCAGGCTCTACGCACCGGCTACACCTTC.

At least ten counts were recorded for this clonotype. J is TRBJ2-1 and V is TRBV6-2 or TRBV6-3; D tentatively fits TRBD1 or TRBD2 (5 bases each). Trimming cost V 5 bases and J 13 bases, with 18 bases left between them. The germline gives CDR1 MNHEY, CDR2 SVGEGT. The CDR3 covers 13 residues. The CDR3 is CASSHPPGTQQFF. The CDR3 DNA follows: TGTGCCAGCAGTCACCCCCCCGGGACCCAACAGTTCTTC.

As to this clonotype: At one end, the junction sequence differs from germline, possibly due to a read error. The rearrangement joins TRBV6-2 or TRBV6-3 to TRBJ2-7, with 9 positions matching TRBD1. CDR1 and CDR2 from the germline V gene are MNHEY and SVGEGT. CDR3 length: 15 residues. The chain's CDR3 is CASIKPGQGKYEQYF. The CDR3, as DNA: TGTGCTAGCATTAAACCGGGACAGGGAAAATACGAGCAGTACTTC.

The chain recombines TRBV4-2 with TRBJ2-7; 10 bases align to TRBD1. CDR1 is LGHNA, CDR2 YNFKEQ, per germline. The CDR3 has 15 residues. Trimming took 6 bases from V and 2 from J; bases not matched to a gene: 7. The CDR3 DNA follows: TGTGCCAGCAGAGCCGGGACAGGGGAACCCTACGAGCAGTACTTC. Its protein product is CASRAGTGEPYEQYF.

This clonotype came up a few times. J is TRBJ1-5 and V is TRBV28, with 7 positions matching TRBD1. Germline V gene data show CDR1 as MDHEN and CDR2 as SYDVKM. The length of the CDR3 is 15 residues. Unmatched junction bases numbered 12, after V lost 6 bases and J lost 7 bases. The DNA for the CDR3 is TGTGCCAGCAGCTCAACAGGGGCAGGATGGCAGCCCCAGCATTTT. Amino acid sequence: CASSSTGAGWQPQHF.

CDR3 region: CASSLVMDFNEQFF. The CDR3 nucleotides read TGTGCCAGCAGTTTAGTTATGGATTTTAATGAGCAGTTCTTC. The rearrangement uses TRBV27 and TRBJ2-1, with D hard to call. CDR3 length: 14 residues. Germline V gene lookup returns CDR1 MNHEY and CDR2 SMNVEV (reference sequence). V dropped 2 bases and J dropped 7 bases, with 12 bases sitting between them.

This clonotype was counted many times. The chain couples TRBV7-2 to TRBJ1-4; D may be TRBD1 (5 bases). CDR1 SGHTA and CDR2 FQGNSA come from the germline V gene. The germline V and J ends were trimmed by 5 bases and 2 bases, with 18 bases remaining between them. The CDR3 extends over 17 amino acids. The CDR3 nucleotides are TGTGCCAGCAGCCCACGCGGACGCCGGGGGACTAATGAAAAACTGTTTTTT. This encodes CASSPRGRRGTNEKLFF. The full variable domain, its missing parts supplied by reference TRBV7-2 and TRBJ1-4, is GAGVSQSPSNKVTEKGKDVELRCDPISGHTALYWYRQSLGQGLEFLIYFQGNSAPDKSGLPSDRFSAERTGGSVSTLTIQRTQQEDSAVYLCASSPRGRRGTNEKLFFGSGTQLSVL.

This chain uses TRBV21-1 with TRBJ2-4; the table calls TRBD2, which could not be checked here. TRBV21-1 is classified as a pseudogene. CDR3 length: 16 residues. CDR3 DNA: TGTGCCAGCAGCACTTCGACTAGCGGGGGCCCGTACATTCAGTACTTC. Amino acids: CASSTSTSGGPYIQYF.

This clonotype has at least ten counts. V is TRBV20-1 and J is TRBJ1-4; no reliable D call. The V end was cut by 1 base, the J end by 8 bases, with 11 bases between. Looked up from germline, CDR1 is DFQATT and CDR2 is SNEGSKA (reference sequence). The CDR3 totals 13 residues. The CDR3: CSARVGLGEKLFF. The DNA of the CDR3 is TGCAGTGCTAGAGTCGGGTTAGGGGAAAAACTGTTTTTT.

The chain joins TRBV11-2 to TRBJ2-7; a possible D gene is TRBD2 (6 bases). This CDR3 is built from 15 residues. Trimming shortened V by 0 bases and J by 2 bases, and 11 bases separated the two germline ends. Germline CDR1 reads SGHAT; CDR2 reads FQNNGV. CDR3 nucleotides: TGTGCCAGCAGCTTAGAGGGGGGAATTACCTACGAGCAGTACTTC. Translating it yields CASSLEGGITYEQYF.

The sample holds a few counts of this clonotype. The CDR3 sequence: CASSLGQASNQPQHF. In nucleotides, the CDR3 is TGTGCCAGCAGCCTCGGACAGGCTAGCAATCAGCCCCAGCATTTT. The chain recombines TRBV7-6 with TRBJ1-5; 7 nucleotides line up with TRBD1. The trim removed 5 bases at V and 0 bases at J, leaving 4 bases unmatched. Germline values: CDR1 SGHVS, CDR2 FNYEAQ. CDR3 length equals 15 residues.